This T cell receptor (beta chain) was found in a study of T cells in Graves' hyperthyroidism and ophthalmopathy. Amplified TCR beta CDR3 regions came from RNA transcripts. In the first-round RT-PCR of the TCR CDR3, the HTBI primer set was used. TCRdb re-analysed the multiplex PCR reads in MiXCR, keeping a single row per CDR3 protein. The profile shows approximately 370,000 distinct CDR3 sequences, approximately 18% of them singletons. The ends were cut back, 7 bases at V and 0 bases at J, with 9 bases in the middle. Germline V gene data show CDR1 as DFQATT and CDR2 as SNEGSKA (reference sequence). The CDR3 totals 12 residues. This clonotype was picked up many times.

The sample comprised blood. This TCR was recovered from a woman aged 25 to 39 with Graves' hyperthyroidism that later progressed to Graves' ophthalmopathy. The V call is TRBV20-1, the J call TRBJ2-5; D not certain. Here the CDR3 reads CSGSQHQETQYF. Written as DNA, the CDR3 is TGCAGTGGTTCACAGCACCAAGAGACCCAGTACTTC.